The 12 T cell receptor beta chains below come from one sample, sequenced in a study of blood T cell repertoires in COVID-19. The table came from immunoSEQ multiplex PCR; TCRdb's copy has only in-frame clones and leaves some out. The profile covers about 74,000 clones, with around three quarters appearing a single time and roughly a sixth taken by the ten largest. Sequences were obtained from peripheral blood. These receptors all stem from a human donor in a cohort sampled during active COVID-19.

This clone was seen repeatedly, ten times or more. The chain links TRBV30 to TRBJ2-3, with 14 bases matching TRBD2. The germline V gene encodes CDR1 GTSNPN and CDR2 SVGIG (reference sequence). J was trimmed by 5 bases and V by 4 bases; bases with no gene match: 14. CDR3 size: 18 residues. CDR3: CAWTNIGGTSGREDTQYF. For the CDR3, the DNA is TGTGCCTGGACGAACATAGGGGGGACTAGCGGGAGAGAAGATACGCAGTATTTT.

V usage is TRBV3-1 (or the pseudogene TRBV3-2) and J usage is TRBJ2-1; 7 nucleotides agree with TRBD1. The V gene end was trimmed by 4 bases and the J gene end by 0 bases; junction bases not matched to a gene: 9. The CDR3 is 17 amino acids. Germline V gives CDR1 LGHDT, CDR2 YNNKEL (reference sequence). The CDR3 here is CASSRALDRSSYNEQFF. Here the CDR3 DNA reads TGTGCCAGCAGCCGAGCTTTGGACAGGAGCTCCTACAATGAGCAGTTCTTC.

This rearrangement joins TRBV2 to TRBJ2-7; the D is unclear. The germline gives CDR1 SNHLY, CDR2 FYNNEI. The V gene lost 6 bases and the J gene lost 3 bases, with 9 bases spanning the gap. The CDR3 totals 12 residues. The CDR3 bases are TGTGCCAGCAGAGAGAGTTTCTACGAGCAGTACTTC. Translating gives CASRESFYEQYF.

This chain links TRBV6-2 or TRBV6-3 with TRBJ2-3, with TRBD2 identical over 11 bases. The junction had 14 bases not matched to a gene; V was cut back by 6 bases and J by 6 bases. This CDR3 has 17 residues. CDR1 is MNHEY, CDR2 SVGEGT, per germline. CDR3 in amino acids: CASSVLAGVLSRDTQYF. CDR3 DNA: TGTGCCAGCAGCGTACTAGCGGGAGTATTATCGCGGGATACGCAGTATTTT.

The chain uses TRBV7-9 and TRBJ2-5; 12 nucleotides agree with TRBD2. In germline, CDR1 is SEHNR, CDR2 FQNEAQ (reference sequence). CDR3 size: 15 residues. Trimming took 5 bases from V and 5 from J; bases not matched to a gene: 6. The CDR3 protein is CASSLTSGSLETQYF. CDR3 bases: TGTGCCAGCAGCCTGACTAGCGGGAGTCTGGAGACCCAGTACTTC.

The chain recombines TRBV18 with TRBJ1-6; TRBD1 matches at 7 bases. The CDR3 loop spans 14 amino acids. J lost 7 bases, V lost 3 bases, and 3 bases had no gene match. The germline CDR1 and CDR2 sequences are KGHSH and LQKENI. CDR3 region: CASSPTGENSPLHF. In DNA, the CDR3 is TGTGCCAGCTCACCTACAGGGGAAAATTCACCCCTCCACTTT.

The chain links TRBV7-9 to TRBJ2-7; D is uncertain. V lost 1 base and J lost 0, with 7 bases in between. The germline gives CDR1 SEHNR, CDR2 FQNEAQ (reference sequence). The CDR3 consists of 14 residues. The CDR3 is CASSLGWSSYEQYF. CDR3 DNA sequence: TGTGCCAGCAGCTTAGGTTGGAGCTCCTACGAGCAGTACTTC.

By share of the sample, this clone is medium-sized. J is TRBJ2-2 and V is TRBV27, with 14 positions matching TRBD2. The CDR3 covers 20 residues. Germline V CDR1 and CDR2: MNHEY, SMNVEV (reference sequence). V shed 7 bases, J shed 6 bases, and the junction held 19 bases outside the gene matches. Written as DNA, the CDR3 is TGTGCCAGCAACCCCGAGACTAGCGGGAGGGCCAGTGCTATCTCCGGGGAGCTGTTTTTT. Encoded protein: CASNPETSGRASAISGELFF.

The chain links TRBV15 to TRBJ1-2; TRBD1 aligns across 7 bases. V shed 0 bases and J 8 bases; nucleotides not matched to a gene: 9. From germline, CDR1 is LNHNV and CDR2 YYDKDF (reference sequence). The CDR3 length is 15 residues. CDR3 in DNA: TGTGCCACCAGCAGAGATACACAGGGGTCGTACGGCTACACCTTC. Its protein product is CATSRDTQGSYGYTF.

The chain links TRBV6-5 to TRBJ1-4, with 8 bases fitting TRBD1. The V gene end was trimmed by 6 bases and the J gene end by 7 bases; junction bases not matched to a gene: 7. CDR3 length equals 14 residues. Germline V gene lookup returns CDR1 MNHEY and CDR2 SVGAGI. The DNA of the CDR3 is TGTGCCAGCAGGGCAGGGGGCGCGGGTGAAAAACTGTTTTTT. Its translation is CASRAGGAGEKLFF.

The J gene is TRBJ2-7, the V gene TRBV27, with 14 bases matching TRBD2. Germline V lookup: CDR1 MNHEY, CDR2 SMNVEV (reference sequence). J lost 1 base, V lost 8 bases, and 4 bases had no gene match. The CDR3 runs to 15 residues. The chain's CDR3 is CASGTSGRGSYEQYF. The CDR3 DNA is TGTGCCAGCGGGACTAGCGGGAGAGGGTCCTACGAGCAGTACTTC.

The chain combines TRBV27 with TRBJ1-3; D is perhaps TRBD1 (5 bases). The CDR3 extends over 15 amino acids. Trimming left V 2 bases short and J 0 bases short, with 8 bases between. Germline lookup yields CDR1 MNHEY and CDR2 SMNVEV (reference sequence). CDR3 in DNA: TGTGCCAGCAGTTTACGGGGGTCCTCTGGAAACACCATATATTTT. Protein product: CASSLRGSSGNTIYF.